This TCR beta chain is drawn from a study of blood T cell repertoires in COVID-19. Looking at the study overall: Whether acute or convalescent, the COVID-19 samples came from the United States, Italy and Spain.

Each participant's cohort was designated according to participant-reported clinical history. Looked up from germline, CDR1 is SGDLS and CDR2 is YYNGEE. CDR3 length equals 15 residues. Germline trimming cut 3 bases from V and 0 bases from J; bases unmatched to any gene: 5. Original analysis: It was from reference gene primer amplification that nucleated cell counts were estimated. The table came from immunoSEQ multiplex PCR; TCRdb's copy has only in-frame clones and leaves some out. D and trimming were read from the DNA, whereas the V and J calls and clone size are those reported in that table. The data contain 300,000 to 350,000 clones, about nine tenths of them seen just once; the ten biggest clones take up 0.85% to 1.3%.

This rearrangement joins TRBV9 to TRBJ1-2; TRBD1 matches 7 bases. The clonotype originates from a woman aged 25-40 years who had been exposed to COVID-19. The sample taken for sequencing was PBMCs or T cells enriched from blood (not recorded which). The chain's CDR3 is CASSARDRPNYGYTF. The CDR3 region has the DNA TGTGCCAGCAGCGCTCGGGACAGACCTAACTATGGCTACACCTTC.